The entry below describes one T cell receptor (beta chain). Which antigen it targets is not known. Within one base of it there is no much larger clone, and no base qualities were kept. These data are taken from a study of early T cells in non-severe SARS-CoV-2 infection (dated by TCRdb to about 2021). For context, the study as a whole: TCR sequencing used bulk RNA from unsorted whole blood, so alpha and beta chains could not be paired. The research as a whole found: VDJdb matching was skewed toward anti-spike CD8 responses and likely underestimated virus-specific expansions, missing private and CD4 specificities.

The method was 5' RACE. This sample was sequenced with a NextSeq 500. Unique molecular identifiers were attached to individual cDNA molecules in the TCR library protocol so that sequencing error and PCR bias could be corrected. TCR alpha and beta chains were both sequenced, and the abundances of alpha and beta sequences in each sample were closely correlated with each other. The original methods were these. V gene, J gene and CDR3 annotation of TCR sequences was performed with Decombinator V4. Expanded TCRs were defined as changing significantly between any two time points under a Poisson model with p below 0.0001. TCR abundances were normalised to the total number of TCRs sequenced per sample and were expressed as counts per million. VDJdb, accessed 1 November 2021, was searched for CMV, EBV and SARS-CoV-2 annotated TCRs, excluding TCRs annotated for multiple antigens. The raw public data were reprocessed by TCRdb itself: fastp quality trimming at Q25, MiXCR clonotype calling, in-frame beta chains only. For every CDR3 protein sequence, its rows merge into one entry that carries the most common genes and DNA. The V and J calls here are based on TCRdb, not the publication. Counted in this sample were more than 20,000 distinct CDR3 sequences; less than 7% of them appeared once. The ten top clones hold roughly 2.5% of the sample.

This was a case-control study nested in a cohort of healthcare workers in London, UK, who had nasopharyngeal swab PCR tests and blood samples taken every week. Healthcare workers were recruited during the week of the UK lockdown, between 23 and 31 March 2020, and followed weekly for up to 16 weeks. The TCR was taken from an adult who was a healthcare worker with PCR-confirmed SARS-CoV-2 infection or an uninfected control (not recorded which). Material: whole blood.

The CDR3 here reads CASSLEVRLEGGELFF. The DNA sequence is given as TGTGCCAGCAGTTTAGAGGTCCGGCTAGAAGGCGGGGAGCTGTTTTTT. In this chain, TRBV12-3 or TRBV12-4 is recombined with TRBJ2-2; the D gene cannot be resolved reliably. V is reduced by 1 base and J by 7 bases, leaving a spacing of 16 bases between them. The CDR3 numbers 16 residues from cysteine through phenylalanine. The retained sequence is limited to the CDR3, 48 bases, with the frame set at the first base.